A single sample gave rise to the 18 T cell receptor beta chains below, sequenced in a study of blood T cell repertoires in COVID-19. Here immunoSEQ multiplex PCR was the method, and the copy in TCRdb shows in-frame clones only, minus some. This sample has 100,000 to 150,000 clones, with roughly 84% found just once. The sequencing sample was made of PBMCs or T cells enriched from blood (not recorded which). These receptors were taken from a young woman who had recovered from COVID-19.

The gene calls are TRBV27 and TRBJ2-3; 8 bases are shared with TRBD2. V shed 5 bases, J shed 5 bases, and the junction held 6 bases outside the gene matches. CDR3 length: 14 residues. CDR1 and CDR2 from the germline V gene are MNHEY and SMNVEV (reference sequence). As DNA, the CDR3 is TGTGCCAGCAGTCCGGGACTAGTAGGAGATACGCAGTATTTT. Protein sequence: CASSPGLVGDTQYF.

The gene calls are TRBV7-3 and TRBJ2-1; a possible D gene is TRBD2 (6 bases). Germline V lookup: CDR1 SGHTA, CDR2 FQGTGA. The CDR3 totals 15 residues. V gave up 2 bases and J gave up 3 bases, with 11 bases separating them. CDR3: CASSLGVSGYNEQFF. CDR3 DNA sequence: TGTGCCAGCAGCTTAGGGGTTAGCGGCTACAATGAGCAGTTCTTC.

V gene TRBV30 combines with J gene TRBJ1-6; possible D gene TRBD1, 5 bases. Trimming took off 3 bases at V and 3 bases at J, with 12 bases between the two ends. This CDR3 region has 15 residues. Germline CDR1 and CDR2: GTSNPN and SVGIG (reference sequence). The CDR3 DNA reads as TGTGCCTGGAGCCCCCTGGGGGGCTATAATTCACCCCTCCACTTT. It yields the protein CAWSPLGGYNSPLHF.

CDR3 amino acids: CASKSRRSTEAFF. The DNA for the CDR3 is TGTGCCAGCAAATCTAGGAGGAGCACTGAAGCTTTCTTT. The chain joins TRBV28 to TRBJ1-1, with D unresolved. CDR1 and CDR2 (germline): MDHEN, SYDVKM. The CDR3 runs 13 residues. With 7 bases removed from V and 4 bases from J, the gap between germline ends came to 13 bases.

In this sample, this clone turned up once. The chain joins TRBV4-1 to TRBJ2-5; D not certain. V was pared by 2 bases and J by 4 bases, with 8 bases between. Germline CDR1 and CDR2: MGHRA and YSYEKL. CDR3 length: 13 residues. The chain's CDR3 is CASSQLQLETQYF. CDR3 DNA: TGCGCCAGCAGCCAATTACAGTTAGAGACCCAGTACTTC.

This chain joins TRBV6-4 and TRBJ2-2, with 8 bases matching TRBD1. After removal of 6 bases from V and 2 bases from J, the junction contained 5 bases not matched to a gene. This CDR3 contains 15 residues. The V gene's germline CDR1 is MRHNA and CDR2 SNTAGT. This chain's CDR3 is CASSLQGGNTGELFF. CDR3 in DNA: TGTGCCAGCAGCCTACAGGGGGGTAACACCGGGGAGCTGTTTTTT.

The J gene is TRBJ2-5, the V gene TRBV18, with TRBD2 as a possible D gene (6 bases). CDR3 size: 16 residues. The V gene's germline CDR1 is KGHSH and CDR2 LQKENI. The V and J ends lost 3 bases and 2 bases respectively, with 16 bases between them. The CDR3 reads CASSPTAGTGQETQYF. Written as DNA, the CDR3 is TGTGCCAGCTCACCGACAGCCGGGACTGGTCAAGAGACCCAGTACTTC.

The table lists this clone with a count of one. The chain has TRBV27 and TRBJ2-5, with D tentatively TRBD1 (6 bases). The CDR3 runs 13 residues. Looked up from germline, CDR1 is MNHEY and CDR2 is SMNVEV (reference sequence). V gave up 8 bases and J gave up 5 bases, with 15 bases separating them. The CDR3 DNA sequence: TGTGCCAGCGCCCGACAGGCTGGGGAGACCCAGTACTTC. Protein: CASARQAGETQYF.

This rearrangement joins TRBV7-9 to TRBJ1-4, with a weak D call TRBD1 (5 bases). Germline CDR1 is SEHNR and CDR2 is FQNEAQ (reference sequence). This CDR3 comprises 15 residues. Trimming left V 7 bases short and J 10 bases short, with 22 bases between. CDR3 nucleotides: TGTGCCAGCATCTCGGAACGGGCAGGGTGGGGAAAACTGTTTTTT. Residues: CASISERAGWGKLFF.

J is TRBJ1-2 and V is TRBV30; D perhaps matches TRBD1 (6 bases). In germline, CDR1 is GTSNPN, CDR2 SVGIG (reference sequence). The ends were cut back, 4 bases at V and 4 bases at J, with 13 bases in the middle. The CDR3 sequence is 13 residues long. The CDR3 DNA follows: TGTGCCTGGACCGGAGGGGGGGCCTATGGCTACACCTTC. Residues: CAWTGGGAYGYTF.

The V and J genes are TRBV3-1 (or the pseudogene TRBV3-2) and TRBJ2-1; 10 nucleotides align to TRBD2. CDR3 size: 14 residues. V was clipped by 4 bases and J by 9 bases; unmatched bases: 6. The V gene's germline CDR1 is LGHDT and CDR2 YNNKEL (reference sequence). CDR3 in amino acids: CASSLSGRACEQFF. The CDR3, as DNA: TGTGCCAGCAGCCTAAGCGGGAGGGCCTGTGAGCAGTTCTTC.

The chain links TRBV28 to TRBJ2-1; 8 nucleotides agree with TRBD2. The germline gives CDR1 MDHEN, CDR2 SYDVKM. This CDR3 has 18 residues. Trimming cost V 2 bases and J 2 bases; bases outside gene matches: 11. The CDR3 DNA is TGTGCCAGCAGTTTAGGGGCTAGCGGGTTTGCCGCCTACAATGAGCAGTTCTTC. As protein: CASSLGASGFAAYNEQFF.

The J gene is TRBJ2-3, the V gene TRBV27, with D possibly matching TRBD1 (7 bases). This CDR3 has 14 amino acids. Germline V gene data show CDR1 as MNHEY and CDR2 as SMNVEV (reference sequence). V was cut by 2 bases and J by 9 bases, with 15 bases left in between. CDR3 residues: CASSLKRAGQTQYF. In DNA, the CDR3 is TGTGCCAGCAGTTTAAAAAGGGCGGGACAGACGCAGTATTTT.

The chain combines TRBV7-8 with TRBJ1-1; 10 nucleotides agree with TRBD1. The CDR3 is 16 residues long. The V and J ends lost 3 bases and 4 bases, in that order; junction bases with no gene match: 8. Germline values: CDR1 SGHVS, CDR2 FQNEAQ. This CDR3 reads CASSFGQGGGSTEAFF. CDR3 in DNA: TGTGCCAGCAGCTTCGGACAGGGGGGGGGAAGCACTGAAGCTTTCTTT. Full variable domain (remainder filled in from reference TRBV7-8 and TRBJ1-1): GAGVSQSPRYKVAKRGQDVALRCDPISGHVSLFWYQQALGQGPEFLTYFQNEAQLDKSGLPSDRFFAERPEGSVSTLKIQRTQQEDSAVYLCASSFGQGGGSTEAFFGQGTRLTVV.

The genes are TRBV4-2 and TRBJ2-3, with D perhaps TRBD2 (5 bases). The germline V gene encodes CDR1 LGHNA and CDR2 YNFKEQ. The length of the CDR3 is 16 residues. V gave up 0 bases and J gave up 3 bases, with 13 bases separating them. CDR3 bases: TGTGCCAGCAGCCAAGATCGAAGCGGATCGACAGATACGCAGTATTTT. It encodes CASSQDRSGSTDTQYF.

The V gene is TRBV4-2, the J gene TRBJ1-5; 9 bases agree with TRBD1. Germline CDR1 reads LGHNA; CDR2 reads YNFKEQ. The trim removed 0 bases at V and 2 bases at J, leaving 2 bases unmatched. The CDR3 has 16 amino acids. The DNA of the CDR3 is TGTGCCAGCAGCCAAGACCGGGACAGGGGCAATCAGCCCCAGCATTTT. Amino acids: CASSQDRDRGNQPQHF.

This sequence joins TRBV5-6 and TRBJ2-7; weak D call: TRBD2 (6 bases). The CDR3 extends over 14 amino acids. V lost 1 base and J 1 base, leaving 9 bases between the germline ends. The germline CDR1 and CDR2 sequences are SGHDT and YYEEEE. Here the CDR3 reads CASSLRGVSYEQYF. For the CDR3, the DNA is TGTGCCAGCAGCTTGCGCGGGGTATCCTACGAGCAGTACTTC.

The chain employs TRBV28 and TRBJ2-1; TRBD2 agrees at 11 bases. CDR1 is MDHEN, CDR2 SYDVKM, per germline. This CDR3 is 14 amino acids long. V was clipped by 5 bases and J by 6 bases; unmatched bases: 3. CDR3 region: CASSPGTSGNEQFF. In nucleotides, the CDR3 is TGTGCCAGCAGTCCCGGGACTAGCGGCAATGAGCAGTTCTTC.